The 19 T cell receptor beta chains listed next were all sequenced from one sample in a study of identical twins (dated by TCRdb to the mid-2010s). Libraries came from 5' RACE. The sequencer listed for this sample is Illumina HiSeq 2000. TCRdb trimmed the raw reads at Q25, called clones with MiXCR and kept productive beta chains. All rows with the same CDR3 protein become a single entry with the most common DNA and genes. Across this sample there are about 690,000 distinct CDR3 sequences, with approximately 6.1% seen only once. The top ten clones comprise 1.5% to 2% of the sample. Sequencing used naive T cells sorted from blood. Read against the paper, the sample's cell subset or site label means: cells isolated with a human naive T-cell isolation kit. Source of these receptors: a man aged 18 to 29 in good health.

In this sample, this clonotype turned up many times. This chain uses TRBV20-1 with TRBJ1-5; D is unclear. V was cut by 6 bases and J by 7 bases, with 13 bases left in between. CDR1 and CDR2 from the germline V gene are DFQATT and SNEGSKA (reference sequence). CDR3 length: 12 residues. The CDR3 region has the DNA TGCAGTGCCGACCTTCGGGGACAGCCCCAGCATTTT. Protein: CSADLRGQPQHF.

V is TRBV27 and J is TRBJ1-1; D unclear. V was trimmed by 2 bases and J by 1 base, leaving 11 bases between them. Germline CDR1 MNHEY, CDR2 SMNVEV (reference sequence). CDR3 length: 15 amino acids. CDR3 in DNA: TGTGCCAGCAGTTTAAGTGAGACATGGAACACTGAAGCTTTCTTT. This sequence encodes CASSLSETWNTEAFF.

Many counts were recorded for this clonotype. The chain joins TRBV7-9 to TRBJ2-3, with TRBD1 matching over 9 bases. Germline V gene lookup returns CDR1 SEHNR and CDR2 FQNEAQ (reference sequence). The CDR3 has 16 amino acids. The V and J ends lost 1 base and 8 bases, in that order; junction bases with no gene match: 10. CDR3 sequence (DNA): TGTGCCAGCAGCTTAGTACCGGGACAGGGAGACAGTACGCAGTATTTT. It codes for CASSLVPGQGDSTQYF. Full variable domain (missing parts from reference TRBV7-9 and TRBJ2-3): DTGVSQNPRHKITKRGQNVTFRCDPISEHNRLYWYRQTLGQGPEFLTYFQNEAQLEKSRLLSDRFSAERPKGSFSTLEIQRTEQGDSAMYLCASSLVPGQGDSTQYFGPGTRLTVL.

In this sample, this clonotype turned up many times. V is TRBV12-3 or TRBV12-4 and J is TRBJ2-5, with D tentatively TRBD2 (6 bases). V shed 3 bases and J shed 0 bases, with 11 bases lying between them. CDR3 length: 15 residues. The CDR3 spells CASSFGGNYQETQYF. For the CDR3, the DNA is TGTGCCAGCAGTTTCGGCGGGAACTACCAAGAGACCCAGTACTTC.

This clonotype has a count of ten or more. The chain has TRBV7-2 and TRBJ2-3; TRBD2 might be the D (5 bases). Trimming stripped 2 bases from V and 6 bases from J, with 18 bases between. The germline gives CDR1 SGHTA, CDR2 FQGNSA. This CDR3 is 16 amino acids long. CDR3 coding DNA: TGTGCCAGCAGCTTACCACCCCAACTAGTTTCGGATACGCAGTATTTT. Its protein product is CASSLPPQLVSDTQYF. The variable domain in full, completed from reference TRBV7-2 and TRBJ2-3, reads GAGVSQSPSNKVTEKGKDVELRCDPISGHTALYWYRQSLGQGLEFLIYFQGNSAPDKSGLPSDRFSAERTGGSVSTLTIQRTQQEDSAVYLCASSLPPQLVSDTQYFGPGTRLTVL.

In this sample, this clonotype turned up many times. This chain connects TRBV6-5 to TRBJ2-3; TRBD1 agrees at 11 bases. Germline assignment: CDR1 MNHEY and CDR2 SVGAGI. The CDR3 runs 16 residues. Losses at the gene ends were 2 bases for V and 5 bases for J; bases not matched to a gene: 6. The CDR3 DNA is TGTGCCAGCAGTTACCTACCGGGACAGGGGGAAGATACGCAGTATTTT. Protein product: CASSYLPGQGEDTQYF.

The J gene is TRBJ1-4, the V gene TRBV20-1, with TRBD1 matching 7 bases. The CDR3 loop spans 17 amino acids. CDR1 is DFQATT, CDR2 SNEGSKA, per germline (reference sequence). V shed 2 bases and J 1 base; nucleotides not matched to a gene: 10. The CDR3 DNA reads as TGCAGTGCTAGAAACCGGGACAGCCTGGGAACTAATGAAAAACTGTTTTTT. This codes for CSARNRDSLGTNEKLFF.

This clonotype was detected many times. J is TRBJ2-3 and V is TRBV28; the D gene could be TRBD1 or TRBD2 (6 bases each). Germline V gives CDR1 MDHEN, CDR2 SYDVKM. The CDR3 length is 16 residues. V was cut by 3 bases and J by 0 bases, with 13 bases left in between. Written as DNA, the CDR3 is TGTGCCAGCAGTTTTTCGAGGGGGACTAGCACAGATACGCAGTATTTT. Translation: CASSFSRGTSTDTQYF.

At least ten counts were recorded for this clonotype. The rearrangement links TRBV28 to TRBJ2-5; maybe TRBD2 (5 bases). The CDR3 is made up of 15 amino acids. Trimming took 6 bases from V and 5 from J, leaving 19 bases between them. CDR1 is MDHEN, CDR2 SYDVKM, per germline. CDR3 sequence reads: CASSVGYQRGETQYF. In DNA, the CDR3 is TGTGCCAGCAGCGTCGGCTATCAAAGAGGGGAGACCCAGTACTTC.

The J gene is TRBJ2-1, the V gene TRBV10-3; unclear D gene. CDR3 length: 16 residues. The germline V gene encodes CDR1 ENHRY and CDR2 SYGVKD. V was trimmed by 7 bases and J by 2 bases, leaving 18 bases between them. The CDR3 sequence is CAINGVASPTYNEQFF. As DNA, the CDR3 is TGTGCCATCAATGGAGTGGCCTCTCCAACCTACAATGAGCAGTTCTTC.

The chain has TRBV12-3 or TRBV12-4 and TRBJ2-1; possibly TRBD2 for D (6 bases). Trimming removed 6 bases at V and 4 bases at J, with 25 bases between. The CDR3 is 18 residues long. CDR3 DNA: TGTGCCAGCAGCACGCTCCGGCCGGCGCGGCGGGGATACAATGAGCAGTTCTTC. This gives the protein CASSTLRPARRGYNEQFF.

This clonotype was detected many times. This chain joins TRBV20-1 and TRBJ1-5; 7 bases are a match to TRBD1. CDR1 and CDR2 (germline): DFQATT, SNEGSKA (reference sequence). CDR3 size: 14 residues. With 3 bases clipped from V and 5 bases from J, the junction kept 7 bases outside the gene matches. The CDR3 is CSAREGAGDQPQHF. CDR3 nucleotide sequence: TGCAGTGCTAGGGAGGGGGCTGGAGATCAGCCCCAGCATTTT.

This chain uses TRBV12-3 or TRBV12-4 with TRBJ2-7; TRBD2 might be the D (6 bases). The CDR3 runs to 13 residues. V was trimmed by 2 bases and J by 7 bases, leaving 12 bases between them. CDR3 DNA sequence: TGTGCCAGCAGTTTACGTCTCGCGGGGGAGCAGTACTTC. Its protein is CASSLRLAGEQYF.

Many counts were recorded for this clonotype. The chain employs TRBV7-2 and TRBJ2-5; no clear D gene. The ends were cut back, 5 bases at V and 5 bases at J, with 12 bases in the middle. The germline V gene has CDR1 SGHTA and CDR2 FQGNSA. The CDR3 covers 13 residues. CDR3 sequence: CASSTSLWETQYF. The CDR3 DNA reads as TGTGCCAGCAGCACCTCTCTCTGGGAGACCCAGTACTTC. Together with reference TRBV7-2 and TRBJ2-5, the CDR3 gives the full variable domain: GAGVSQSPSNKVTEKGKDVELRCDPISGHTALYWYRQSLGQGLEFLIYFQGNSAPDKSGLPSDRFSAERTGGSVSTLTIQRTQQEDSAVYLCASSTSLWETQYFGPGTRLLVL.

There are many counts of this clonotype. V and J are TRBV12-3 or TRBV12-4 and TRBJ2-2; D unresolved. Trimming pared 5 bases from V and 0 bases from J, leaving 10 bases between. CDR3 length equals 15 residues. CDR3 residues: CASSPFSANTGELFF. For the CDR3, the DNA is TGTGCCAGCAGTCCCTTCAGTGCGAACACCGGGGAGCTGTTTTTT.

This clonotype has a count of ten or more. The rearrangement uses TRBV5-1 and TRBJ1-1, with 9 bases aligning to TRBD1. The CDR3 totals 16 residues. V trimming: 4 bases; J trimming: 4 bases; junction bases outside the gene matches: 11. From germline, CDR1 is SGHRS and CDR2 YFSETQ. CDR3 coding DNA: TGCGCCAGCAGCCGCACACTACAGGGGGCGGGCACTGAAGCTTTCTTT. Translation gives CASSRTLQGAGTEAFF.

In its sample, this clonotype was seen a few times. The chain carries TRBV5-1 and TRBJ2-5, with 9 bases aligning to TRBD2. The CDR3 has 15 residues. The J segment lost 0 bases and the V segment lost 7 bases, leaving 7 bases of the junction unmatched. Germline CDR1 SGHRS, CDR2 YFSETQ. CDR3 DNA: TGCGCCAGCTCGTGGACTAGCGCGTACCAAGAGACCCAGTACTTC. This sequence encodes CASSWTSAYQETQYF.

The chain has TRBV6-2 or TRBV6-3 and TRBJ2-5; TRBD1 aligns across 7 bases. The CDR3 has 13 residues. The V gene end was trimmed by 6 bases and the J gene end by 8 bases; junction bases not matched to a gene: 9. Germline values: CDR1 MNHEY, CDR2 SVGEGT. CDR3 sequence (DNA): TGTGCCAGCAGCGCCGGGACAGTCCGCACCCAGTACTTC. Its protein product is CASSAGTVRTQYF.

The rearrangement links TRBV12-3 or TRBV12-4 to TRBJ2-6; D is unclear. V was pared by 6 bases and J by 1 base, with 16 bases between. This CDR3 comprises 17 residues. In DNA, the CDR3 is TGTGCCAGCAGGCCCTATAAGGGTTCATCTGGGGCCAACGTCCTGACTTTC. Translation gives CASRPYKGSSGANVLTF.